This T cell receptor (beta chain) was profiled in a study of sequential checkpoint blockade in melanoma. Study summary: First-line arms were nivolumab then ipilimumab, or the reverse, randomized 1:1. TCRβ was sequenced from DNA of about 94 pretreatment tumors.

Germline CDR1 and CDR2: GTSNPN and SVGIG (reference sequence). With 0 bases clipped from V and 3 bases from J, the junction kept 10 bases outside the gene matches. This CDR3 region has 16 residues. Assay used: immunoSEQ multiplex PCR; TCRdb lists only in-frame clones, some missing. The sample yields fewer than 5,500 clones, over 15% seen once. The treatment: randomized to nivolumab then ipilimumab (arm A) or the reverse (arm B). None of the patients previously received DNA-damaging chemotherapy. The sequence came from a human donor with melanoma. The V gene is TRBV30, the J gene TRBJ2-5, with 7 bases fitting TRBD1. The input for sequencing was tumor tissue (inferred from file names), taken from a patient given nivolumab and ipilimumab in sequence. The CDR3 region is CAWSVGDRASKETQYF. CDR3 bases: TGTGCCTGGAGTGTGGGAGACAGGGCGTCTAAAGAGACCCAGTACTTC.